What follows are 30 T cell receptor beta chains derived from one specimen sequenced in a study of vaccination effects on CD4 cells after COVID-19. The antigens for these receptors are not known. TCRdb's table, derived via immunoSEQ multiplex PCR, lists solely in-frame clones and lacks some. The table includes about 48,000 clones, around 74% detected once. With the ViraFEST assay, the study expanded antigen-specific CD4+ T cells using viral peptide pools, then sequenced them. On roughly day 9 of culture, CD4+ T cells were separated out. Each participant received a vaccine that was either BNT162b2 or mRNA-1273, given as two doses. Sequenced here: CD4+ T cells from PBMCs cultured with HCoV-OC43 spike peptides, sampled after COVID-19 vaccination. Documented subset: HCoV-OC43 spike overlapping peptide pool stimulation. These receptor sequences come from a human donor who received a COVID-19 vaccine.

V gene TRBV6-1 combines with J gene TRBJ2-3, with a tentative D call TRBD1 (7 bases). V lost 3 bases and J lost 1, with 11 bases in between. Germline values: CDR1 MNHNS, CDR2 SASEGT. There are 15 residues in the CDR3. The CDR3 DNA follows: TGTGCCAGCAGTGACAGGGGGACTGGCACAGATACGCAGTATTTT. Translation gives CASSDRGTGTDTQYF.

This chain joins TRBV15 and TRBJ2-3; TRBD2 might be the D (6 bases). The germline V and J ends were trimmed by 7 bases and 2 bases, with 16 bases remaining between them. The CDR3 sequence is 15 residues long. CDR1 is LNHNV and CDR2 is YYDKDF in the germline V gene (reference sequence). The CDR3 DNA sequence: TGTGCCACCAAGACTAAAGCGGGCTACACAGATACGCAGTATTTT. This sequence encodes CATKTKAGYTDTQYF. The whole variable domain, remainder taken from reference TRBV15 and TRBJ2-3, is DAMVIQNPRYQVTQFGKPVTLSCSQTLNHNVMYWYQQKSSQAPKLLFHYYDKDFNNEADTPDNFQSRRPNTSFCFLDIRSPGLGDTAMYLCATKTKAGYTDTQYFGPGTRLTVL.

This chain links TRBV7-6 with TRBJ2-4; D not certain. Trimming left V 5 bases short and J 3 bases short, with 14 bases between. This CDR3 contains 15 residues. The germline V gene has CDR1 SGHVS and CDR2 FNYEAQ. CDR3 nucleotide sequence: TGTGCCAGCAGCCCAAGGGTAATCGGCAAAAACATTCAGTACTTC. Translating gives CASSPRVIGKNIQYF.

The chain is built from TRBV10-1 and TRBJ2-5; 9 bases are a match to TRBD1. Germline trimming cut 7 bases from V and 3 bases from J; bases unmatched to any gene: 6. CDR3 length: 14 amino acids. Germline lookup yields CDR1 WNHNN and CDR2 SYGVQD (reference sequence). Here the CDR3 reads CASTPGQGEETQYF. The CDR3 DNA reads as TGCGCCAGCACCCCGGGACAGGGAGAAGAGACCCAGTACTTC.

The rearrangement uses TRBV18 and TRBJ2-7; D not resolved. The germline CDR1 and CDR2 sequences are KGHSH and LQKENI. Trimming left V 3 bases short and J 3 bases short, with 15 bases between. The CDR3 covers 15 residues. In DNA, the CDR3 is TGTGCCAGCTCACCGATACCGGGCCCGTACTACGAGCAGTACTTC. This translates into CASSPIPGPYYEQYF.

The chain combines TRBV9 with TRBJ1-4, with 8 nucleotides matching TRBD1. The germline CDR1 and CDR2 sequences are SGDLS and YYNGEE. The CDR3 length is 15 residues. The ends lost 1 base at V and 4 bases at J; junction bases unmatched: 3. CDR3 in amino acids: CASSVMGTGNEKLFF. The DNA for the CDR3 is TGTGCCAGCAGCGTAATGGGGACAGGTAATGAAAAACTGTTTTTT.

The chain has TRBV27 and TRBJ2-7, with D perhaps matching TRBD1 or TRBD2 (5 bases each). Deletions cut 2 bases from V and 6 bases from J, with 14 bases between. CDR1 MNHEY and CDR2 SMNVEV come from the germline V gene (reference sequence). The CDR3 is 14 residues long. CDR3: CASSLVDGTGEQYF. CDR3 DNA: TGTGCCAGCAGTTTAGTGGACGGGACGGGCGAGCAGTACTTC.

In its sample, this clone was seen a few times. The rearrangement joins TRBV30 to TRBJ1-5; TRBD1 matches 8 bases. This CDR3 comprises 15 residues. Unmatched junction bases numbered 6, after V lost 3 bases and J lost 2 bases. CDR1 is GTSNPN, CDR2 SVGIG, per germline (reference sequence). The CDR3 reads CAWSGVTGGNQPQHF. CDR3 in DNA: TGTGCCTGGAGCGGAGTGACAGGGGGCAATCAGCCCCAGCATTTT.

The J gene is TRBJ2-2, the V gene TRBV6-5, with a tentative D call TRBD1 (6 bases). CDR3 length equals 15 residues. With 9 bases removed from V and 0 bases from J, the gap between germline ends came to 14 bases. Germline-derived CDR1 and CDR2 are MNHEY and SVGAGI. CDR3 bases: TGTGCCAGTGACAGGTCCCAAACGAACACCGGGGAGCTGTTTTTT. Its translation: CASDRSQTNTGELFF.

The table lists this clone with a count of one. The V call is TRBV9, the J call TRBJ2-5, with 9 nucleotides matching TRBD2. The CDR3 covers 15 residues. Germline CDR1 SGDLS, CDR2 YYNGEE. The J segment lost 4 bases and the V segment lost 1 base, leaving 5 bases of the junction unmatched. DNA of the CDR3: TGTGCCAGCAGCGTATCGGCGGGGGGGCCAGAGACCCAGTACTTC. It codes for CASSVSAGGPETQYF.

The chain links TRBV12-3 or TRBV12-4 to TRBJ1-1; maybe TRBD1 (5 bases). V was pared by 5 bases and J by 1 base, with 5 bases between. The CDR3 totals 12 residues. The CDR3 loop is CASSGQNTEAFF. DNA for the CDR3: TGTGCCAGCAGTGGACAGAACACTGAAGCTTTCTTT.

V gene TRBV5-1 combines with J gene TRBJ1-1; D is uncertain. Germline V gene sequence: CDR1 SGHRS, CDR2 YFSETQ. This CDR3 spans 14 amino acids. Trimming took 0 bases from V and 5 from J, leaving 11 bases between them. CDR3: CASSLAGSGTEAFF. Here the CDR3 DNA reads TGCGCCAGCAGCTTGGCGGGATCGGGGACTGAAGCTTTCTTT.

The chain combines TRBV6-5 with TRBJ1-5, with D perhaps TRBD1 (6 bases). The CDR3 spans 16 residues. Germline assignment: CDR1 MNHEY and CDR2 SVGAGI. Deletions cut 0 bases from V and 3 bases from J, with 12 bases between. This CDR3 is CASSYSSRGNNQPQHF. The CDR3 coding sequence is TGTGCCAGCAGTTACTCGTCCAGGGGAAACAATCAGCCCCAGCATTTT.

The CDR3: CASSLVGTGNNEQFF. Here the CDR3 DNA reads TGTGCCAGCAGCTTAGTTGGGACAGGGAACAATGAGCAGTTCTTC. This chain connects TRBV7-8 to TRBJ2-1, with 9 bases identical to TRBD1. The V segment lost 1 base and the J segment 5 bases; nucleotides outside the gene matches: 3. The CDR3 extends over 15 amino acids. Germline-derived CDR1 and CDR2 are SGHVS and FQNEAQ.

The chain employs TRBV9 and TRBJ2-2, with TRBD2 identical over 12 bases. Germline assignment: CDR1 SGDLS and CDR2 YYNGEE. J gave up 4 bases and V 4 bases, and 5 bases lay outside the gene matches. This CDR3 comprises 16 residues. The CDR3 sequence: CASSSSGRAPTGELFF. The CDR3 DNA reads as TGTGCCAGCAGCTCTAGCGGGAGGGCCCCCACCGGGGAGCTGTTTTTT.

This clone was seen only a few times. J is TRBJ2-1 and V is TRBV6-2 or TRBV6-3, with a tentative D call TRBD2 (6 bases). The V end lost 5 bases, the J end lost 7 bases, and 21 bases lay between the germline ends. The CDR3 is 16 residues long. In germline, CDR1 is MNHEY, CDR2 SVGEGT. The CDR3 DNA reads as TGTGCCAGCAGTCCCTCGCGGGGAGGAGGGAATAATGAGCAGTTCTTC. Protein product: CASSPSRGGGNNEQFF.

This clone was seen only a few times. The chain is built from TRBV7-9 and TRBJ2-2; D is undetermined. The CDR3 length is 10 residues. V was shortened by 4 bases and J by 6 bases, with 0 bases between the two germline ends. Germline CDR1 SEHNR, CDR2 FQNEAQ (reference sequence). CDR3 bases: TGTGCCAGCAGCTCCGGGGAGCTGTTTTTT. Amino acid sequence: CASSSGELFF.

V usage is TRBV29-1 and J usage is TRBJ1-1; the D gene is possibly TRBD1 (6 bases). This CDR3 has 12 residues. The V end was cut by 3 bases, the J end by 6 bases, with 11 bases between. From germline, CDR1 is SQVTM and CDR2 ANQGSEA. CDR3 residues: CSVDLGAAEAFF. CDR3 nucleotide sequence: TGCAGCGTTGATTTGGGGGCGGCTGAAGCTTTCTTT.

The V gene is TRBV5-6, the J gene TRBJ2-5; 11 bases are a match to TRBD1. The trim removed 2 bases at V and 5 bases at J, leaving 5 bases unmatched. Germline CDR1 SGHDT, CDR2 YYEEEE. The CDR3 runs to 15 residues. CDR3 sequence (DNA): TGTGCCAGCAGCTTAGGACAGGGGGCTTTGGAGACCCAGTACTTC. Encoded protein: CASSLGQGALETQYF.

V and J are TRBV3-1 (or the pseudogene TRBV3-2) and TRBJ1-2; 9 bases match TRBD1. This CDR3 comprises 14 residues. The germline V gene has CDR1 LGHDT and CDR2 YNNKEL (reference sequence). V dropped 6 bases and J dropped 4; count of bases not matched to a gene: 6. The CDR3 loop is CASRGTGRTYGYTF. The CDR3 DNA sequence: TGTGCCAGCAGAGGGACAGGGAGGACCTATGGCTACACCTTC.

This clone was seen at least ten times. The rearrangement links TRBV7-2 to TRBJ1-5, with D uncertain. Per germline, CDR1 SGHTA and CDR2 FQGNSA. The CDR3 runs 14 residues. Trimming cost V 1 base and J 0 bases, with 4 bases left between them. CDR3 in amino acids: CASSLEYSNQPQHF. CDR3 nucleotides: TGTGCCAGCAGCTTAGAATATAGCAATCAGCCCCAGCATTTT.

The CDR3 coding sequence is TGTGCCAGCAGCCAGGGGACAGGGGGCACTAATGAAAAACTGTTTTTT. This codes for CASSQGTGGTNEKLFF. This chain connects TRBV3-1 (or the pseudogene TRBV3-2) to TRBJ1-4; 12 bases match TRBD1. CDR3 length: 16 residues. CDR1 is LGHDT and CDR2 is YNNKEL in the germline V gene (reference sequence). After removal of 3 bases from V and 2 bases from J, the junction contained 1 base not matched to a gene.

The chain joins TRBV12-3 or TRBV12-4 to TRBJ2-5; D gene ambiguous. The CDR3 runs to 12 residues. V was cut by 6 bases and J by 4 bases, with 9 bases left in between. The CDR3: CASRDPGETQYF. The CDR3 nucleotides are TGTGCCAGCAGGGACCCGGGAGAGACCCAGTACTTC.

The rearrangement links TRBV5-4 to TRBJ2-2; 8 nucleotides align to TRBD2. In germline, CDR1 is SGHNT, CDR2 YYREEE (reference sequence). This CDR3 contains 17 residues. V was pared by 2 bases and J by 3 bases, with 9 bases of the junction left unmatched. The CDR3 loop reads CASSFVWRGAYTGELFF. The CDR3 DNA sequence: TGTGCCAGCAGCTTTGTATGGCGGGGGGCTTACACCGGGGAGCTGTTTTTT.

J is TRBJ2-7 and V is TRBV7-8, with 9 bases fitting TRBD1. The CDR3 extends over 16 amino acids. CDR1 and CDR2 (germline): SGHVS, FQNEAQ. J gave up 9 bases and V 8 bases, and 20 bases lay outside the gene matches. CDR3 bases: TGTGCCAGCTTGGGCAGGGGGACAGGGTCTACTACTTGGCAGTACTTC. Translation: CASLGRGTGSTTWQYF.

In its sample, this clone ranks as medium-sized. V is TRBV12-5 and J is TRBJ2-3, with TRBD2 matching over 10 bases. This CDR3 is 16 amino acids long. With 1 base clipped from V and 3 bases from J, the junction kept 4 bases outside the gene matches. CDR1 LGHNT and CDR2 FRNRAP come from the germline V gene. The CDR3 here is CASGLATSGVTDTQYF. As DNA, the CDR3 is TGTGCTAGTGGTTTGGCTACTAGCGGGGTGACAGATACGCAGTATTTT.

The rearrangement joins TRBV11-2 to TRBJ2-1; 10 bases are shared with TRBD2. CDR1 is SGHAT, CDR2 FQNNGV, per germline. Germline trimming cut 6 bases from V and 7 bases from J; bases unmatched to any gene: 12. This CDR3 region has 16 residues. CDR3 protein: CASRHIKGLAENEQFF. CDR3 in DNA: TGTGCCAGCAGACACATCAAAGGACTAGCGGAGAATGAGCAGTTCTTC. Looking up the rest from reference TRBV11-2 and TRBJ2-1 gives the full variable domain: EAGVAQSPRYKIIEKRQSVAFWCNPISGHATLYWYQQILGQGPKLLIQFQNNGVVDDSQLPKDRFSAERLKGVDSTLKIQPAKLEDSAVYLCASRHIKGLAENEQFFGPGTRLTVL.

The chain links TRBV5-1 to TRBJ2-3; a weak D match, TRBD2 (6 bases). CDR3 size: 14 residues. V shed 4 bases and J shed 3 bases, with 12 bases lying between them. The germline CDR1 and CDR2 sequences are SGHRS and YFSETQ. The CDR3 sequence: CASSRIADTDTQYF. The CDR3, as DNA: TGCGCCAGCAGCCGAATAGCGGATACAGATACGCAGTATTTT.

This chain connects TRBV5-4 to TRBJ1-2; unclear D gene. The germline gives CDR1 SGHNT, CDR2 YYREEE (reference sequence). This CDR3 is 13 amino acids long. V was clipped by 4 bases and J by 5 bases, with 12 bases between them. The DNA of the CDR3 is TGTGCCAGCAGCGCCGATGCCGAATATGGCTACACCTTC. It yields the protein CASSADAEYGYTF.

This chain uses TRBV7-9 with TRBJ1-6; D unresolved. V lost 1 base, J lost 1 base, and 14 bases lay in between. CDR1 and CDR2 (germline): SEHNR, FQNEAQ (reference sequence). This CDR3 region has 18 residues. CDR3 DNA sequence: TGTGCCAGCAGCTTAGTAGTTTTGAGGGAATCCTATAATTCACCCCTCCACTTT. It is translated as CASSLVVLRESYNSPLHF.